This T cell receptor beta chain was obtained from a study of shared clonotypes between healthy human individuals. This CDR3 contains 15 residues. Germline CDR1 SGHRS, CDR2 YFSETQ. V was clipped by 5 bases and J by 3 bases, with 18 bases between them. Clones were read by immunoSEQ multiplex PCR, and TCRdb kept only the in-frame ones, dropping some. The data hold about 180,000 clones, with 85% to 95% observed a single time. Regarding the study as a whole: Even with large depth, rarefaction showed that sorted-subset sequencing was incomplete. Relative to clonotypes present in all four donors, those not shared had lower generation probabilities. Sharing of clonotypes among donors was expected to vary with sequencing depth.

Regarding this clone: Its antigen remains unidentified.

All donors were healthy HIV-negative adults lacking recent acute infections or vaccinations. Sequences were obtained from naive CD4+ T cells sorted from blood. The subset: CD45RA+ positively selected. The chain links TRBV5-1 to TRBJ2-7, with TRBD2 as a possible D gene (6 bases). This TCR was sampled from a woman younger than 45 in good health. The CDR3 bases are TGCGCCAGCAGACGGGGGACTTCCCTCCACTACGAGCAGTACTTC. Its translation is CASRRGTSLHYEQYF.